One sample yielded the 7 T cell receptor beta chains listed below, sequenced in a study of cytomegalovirus exposure and HLA in healthy donors. Both 60 Vbeta primers and 13 Jbeta primers went into the PCR. Libraries were prepared by immunoSEQ multiplex PCR; TCRdb keeps only in-frame clonotypes and omits some of them. Seen here are 150,000 to 200,000 clones, approximately 80% observed once, and the top ten hold 3.5% to 5%. The sample was PBMCs. The receptors shown here come from a man aged 40-49 years in good health and CMV-seronegative.

The chain combines TRBV9 with TRBJ2-5; TRBD2 matches at 7 bases. This CDR3 is 16 amino acids long. J was trimmed by 5 bases and V by 2 bases; bases with no gene match: 12. The V gene's germline CDR1 is SGDLS and CDR2 YYNGEE. CDR3 region: CASSVPLAGTQETQYF. The CDR3 DNA is TGTGCCAGCAGCGTCCCCTTAGCGGGCACTCAGGAGACCCAGTACTTC.

The chain carries TRBV4-1 and TRBJ2-1, with 9 bases identical to TRBD2. V lost 1 base, J lost 3 bases, and 10 bases stayed unmatched. Germline CDR1 is MGHRA and CDR2 is YSYEKL. This CDR3 region has 18 residues. The CDR3 loop is CASSQGPSGVKRYNEQFF. In DNA, the CDR3 is TGCGCCAGCAGCCAAGGGCCTAGCGGGGTTAAGCGCTACAATGAGCAGTTCTTC.

This clone was seen a few times. The chain has TRBV7-8 and TRBJ2-2, with D maybe TRBD2 (5 bases). The CDR3 contains 14 residues. V dropped 5 bases and J dropped 3 bases, with 10 bases sitting between them. Germline CDR1 and CDR2: SGHVS and FQNEAQ. The CDR3 DNA follows: TGTGCCAGCAGCGAGAGGGAATACACCGGGGAGCTGTTTTTT. It codes for CASSEREYTGELFF.

This sequence joins TRBV30 and TRBJ1-4; TRBD1 matches at 9 bases. This CDR3 contains 13 residues. The J segment lost 7 bases and the V segment lost 7 bases, leaving 7 bases of the junction unmatched. Per germline, CDR1 GTSNPN and CDR2 SVGIG (reference sequence). The CDR3 loop is CAYTTGGTEKLFF. For the CDR3, the DNA is TGTGCCTATACGACAGGGGGTACTGAAAAACTGTTTTTT.

CDR3 region: CSASQETQYF. For the CDR3, the DNA is TGCAGCGCTTCTCAAGAGACCCAGTACTTC. This chain links TRBV29-1 with TRBJ2-5; no reliable D call. Trimming removed 7 bases at V and 2 bases at J, with 5 bases between. CDR1 is SQVTM, CDR2 ANQGSEA, per germline. The CDR3 loop spans 10 amino acids.

The chain uses TRBV27 and TRBJ2-3, with D possibly matching TRBD2 (6 bases). This CDR3 spans 14 amino acids. Germline CDR1 MNHEY, CDR2 SMNVEV (reference sequence). V was cut by 5 bases and J by 11 bases, with 20 bases left in between. This chain's CDR3 is CASSTPPLREEQYF. For the CDR3, the DNA is TGTGCCAGCAGTACGCCCCCCTTGAGGGAGGAGCAGTATTTT.

This sequence joins TRBV14 and TRBJ1-6; 7 bases agree with TRBD1. CDR3 size: 14 residues. CDR1 SGHDN and CDR2 FVKESK come from the germline V gene. V dropped 4 bases and J dropped 7; count of bases not matched to a gene: 4. CDR3 residues: CASSPGTENSPLHF. As DNA, the CDR3 is TGTGCCAGCAGCCCGGGGACAGAAAATTCACCCCTCCACTTT.